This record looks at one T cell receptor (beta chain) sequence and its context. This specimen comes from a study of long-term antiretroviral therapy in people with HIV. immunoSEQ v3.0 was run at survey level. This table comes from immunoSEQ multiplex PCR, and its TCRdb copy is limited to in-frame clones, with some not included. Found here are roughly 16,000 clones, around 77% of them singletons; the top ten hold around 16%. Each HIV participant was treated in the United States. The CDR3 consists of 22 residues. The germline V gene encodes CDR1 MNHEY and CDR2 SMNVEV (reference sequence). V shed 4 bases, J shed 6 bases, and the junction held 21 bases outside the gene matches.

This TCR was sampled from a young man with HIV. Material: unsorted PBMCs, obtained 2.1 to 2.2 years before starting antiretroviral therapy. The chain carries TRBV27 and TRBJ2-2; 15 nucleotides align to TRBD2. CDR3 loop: CASSSTQWGLAGGMNKAGELFF. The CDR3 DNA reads TGTGCCAGCAGTTCTACCCAATGGGGACTAGCGGGAGGCATGAATAAGGCCGGGGAGCTGTTTTTT.